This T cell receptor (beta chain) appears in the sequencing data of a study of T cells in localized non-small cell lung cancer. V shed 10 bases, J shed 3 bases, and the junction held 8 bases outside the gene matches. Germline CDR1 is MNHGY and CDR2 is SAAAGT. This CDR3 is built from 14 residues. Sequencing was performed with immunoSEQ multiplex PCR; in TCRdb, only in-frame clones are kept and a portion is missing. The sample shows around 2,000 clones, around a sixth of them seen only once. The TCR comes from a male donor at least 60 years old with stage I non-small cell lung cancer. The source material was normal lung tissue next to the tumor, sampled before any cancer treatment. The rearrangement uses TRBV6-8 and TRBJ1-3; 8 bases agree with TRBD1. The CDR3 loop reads CAITRDRRGNTIYF. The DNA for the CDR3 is TGTGCCATCACCCGGGACAGGCGTGGAAACACCATATATTTT.